Following are 12 T cell receptor beta chains from one sample sequenced in a study of CD8+ T cells in alopecia areata. Extraction of RNA preceded its reverse transcription into cDNA, which served as the sequencing template. Data came from immunoSEQ multiplex PCR; TCRdb stores just in-frame clones and leaves some out. The sample has 150,000 to 200,000 clones, around 55% seen once. The sample consisted of CD4+ T cells sorted from blood. These receptors were taken from a human donor in good health.

This clone was recorded a few times. The chain recombines TRBV25-1 with TRBJ2-3, with TRBD2 identical over 9 bases. Trimming cost V 8 bases and J 4 bases; bases outside gene matches: 4. The CDR3 runs to 13 residues. Germline lookup yields CDR1 MGHDK and CDR2 SYGVNS. CDR3: CASGGGRADTQYF. The CDR3 nucleotides are TGTGCCAGCGGGGGCGGGAGGGCAGATACGCAGTATTTT.

The count of this clone is one. A much larger clone sits a single nucleotide away, making a read error possible. The chain links TRBV2 to TRBJ2-7, with D uncertain. Germline V gives CDR1 SNHLY, CDR2 FYNNEI. The CDR3 is made up of 11 amino acids. Trimming shortened V by 3 bases and J by 3 bases, and 3 bases separated the two germline ends. This chain's CDR3 is CASSDSYEQYF. The DNA of the CDR3 is TGTGCCAGCAGTGACAGCTACGAGCAGTACTTC.

The chain recombines TRBV25-1 with TRBJ2-5, with D possibly TRBD2 on 5 matching bases. V gave up 5 bases and J gave up 4 bases, with 11 bases separating them. The CDR3 covers 13 residues. Germline lookup yields CDR1 MGHDK and CDR2 SYGVNS. The CDR3 DNA sequence: TGTGCCAGCAGTACTTTAGCGATAGAGACCCAGTACTTC. It encodes CASSTLAIETQYF.

Comment on this clone: Different DNA sequences within this sample yield the same CDR3. V and J are TRBV29-1 and TRBJ2-7; 12 bases agree with TRBD1. This CDR3 spans 14 amino acids. V was pared by 5 bases and J by 7 bases, with 9 bases of the junction left unmatched. CDR1 is SQVTM and CDR2 is ANQGSEA in the germline V gene. The CDR3 DNA reads TGCAGCGTTAAAAAGGGACAGGGGGCGGGTGAGCAGTACTTC. Its protein is CSVKKGQGAGEQYF.

The chain recombines TRBV28 with TRBJ2-3; D gene unclear. In germline, CDR1 is MDHEN, CDR2 SYDVKM. V dropped 5 bases and J dropped 0 bases, with 6 bases sitting between them. This CDR3 comprises 13 residues. CDR3 coding DNA: TGTGCCAGCAGTCCCACCAGCACAGATACGCAGTATTTT. Protein product: CASSPTSTDTQYF.

The rearrangement uses TRBV7-9 and TRBJ2-3; TRBD2 agrees at 10 bases. Per germline, CDR1 SEHNR and CDR2 FQNEAQ (reference sequence). Germline trimming cut 4 bases from V and 5 bases from J; bases unmatched to any gene: 12. The CDR3 spans 17 residues. CDR3: CASSSGSLAGVRDTQYF. CDR3 coding DNA: TGTGCCAGCAGCTCAGGGAGCCTAGCGGGAGTAAGAGATACGCAGTATTTT.

V gene TRBV7-9 combines with J gene TRBJ1-1; D possibly corresponds to TRBD1 (5 bases). Trimming took 5 bases from V and 0 from J, leaving 13 bases between them. Looked up from germline, CDR1 is SEHNR and CDR2 is FQNEAQ (reference sequence). This CDR3 region has 15 residues. DNA for the CDR3: TGTGCCAGCAGCCGGGCGGGGGGGATGAACACTGAAGCTTTCTTT. It codes for CASSRAGGMNTEAFF.

V gene TRBV25-1 combines with J gene TRBJ2-2; D might be TRBD1 (6 bases). V was trimmed by 2 bases and J by 0 bases, leaving 16 bases between them. Germline assignment: CDR1 MGHDK and CDR2 SYGVNS. The CDR3 is made up of 18 amino acids. CDR3 residues: CASSEGLGHRTNTGELFF. The CDR3 nucleotides are TGTGCCAGCAGTGAAGGTTTGGGACACCGAACGAACACCGGGGAGCTGTTTTTT.

CDR3 loop: CASSLGREQYF. The CDR3 DNA follows: TGCGCCAGCAGCCTGGGCCGGGAGCAGTACTTC. The gene calls are TRBV5-1 and TRBJ2-7; D remains ambiguous. The CDR3 is 11 amino acids. Trimming left V 4 bases short and J 7 bases short, with 9 bases between. The germline CDR1 and CDR2 sequences are SGHRS and YFSETQ.

The rearrangement uses TRBV29-1 and TRBJ2-7, with D possibly matching TRBD1 (6 bases). The CDR3 is 13 amino acids. V shed 7 bases and J shed 3 bases, with 16 bases lying between them. The germline V gene encodes CDR1 SQVTM and CDR2 ANQGSEA. CDR3 amino acids: CSGSQGRDYEQYF. The CDR3 DNA is TGCAGCGGTTCCCAGGGGCGAGACTACGAGCAGTACTTC.

V gene TRBV29-1 combines with J gene TRBJ1-1; possible D gene TRBD1, 6 bases. V gave up 2 bases and J gave up 5 bases, with 15 bases separating them. Germline CDR1 SQVTM, CDR2 ANQGSEA. The CDR3 covers 14 residues. CDR3 DNA: TGCAGCGTTGAAAACAGGGCTGTGGGGACTGAAGCTTTCTTT. Translated, it gives CSVENRAVGTEAFF.

This clone came up once. CDR3 in DNA: TGCAGCGTTTATGGGGCCATAGCAGGGGAGACCCAGTACTTC. It translates to CSVYGAIAGETQYF. The V gene is TRBV29-1, the J gene TRBJ2-5; D perhaps matches TRBD1 (5 bases). Trimming left V 5 bases short and J 5 bases short, with 18 bases between. This CDR3 has 14 residues. The germline gives CDR1 SQVTM, CDR2 ANQGSEA.